This T cell receptor (beta chain) was recorded in a study of cytomegalovirus exposure and HLA in healthy donors (dated by TCRdb to about 2017). Turning to the overall study: In an earlier analysis of about 560 of the donors, approximately 300 Gb of sequence data and 120 million or so unique TCR beta sequences from about 190 million T cells were reported. About 330 gigabases of sequencing data and around 80 million unique TCR sequences made up an early release that covered fewer than 650 HLA-typed donors. Of the roughly 400 genotyped donors, around 81% fell in the genetic ancestry cluster associated with self-reported Caucasian donors. The study was designed to test whether signatures of past pathogen exposure could be identified by cataloging public T cell receptors. Using immunosequencing, the study profiled T cell repertoires from 550 to 750 subjects and related those repertoires to cytomegalovirus serostatus. Besides the first cohort of roughly 700 subjects, a separate validation cohort made up of 120 or so different subjects was used. High-throughput TCR immunosequencing, statistical association of individual TCRs with disease status, and machine learning were combined to predict cytomegalovirus infection status. In a later analysis, previously published TCR beta repertoires from 666 donors were re-analyzed and high-resolution HLA genotyping was added so that TCR occurrence patterns could be studied. Rather than drawing on any new phenotypic data, the later analysis identified candidate immune exposures from TCR beta sequences and the way those sequences occurred across donors. To decide whether each TCR beta V gene segment behaved as functional or pseudogenic, an earlier analysis of fewer than 750 of the donors relied on high-throughput TCR beta sequencing. Alongside the repertoire data, information on donor age, sex, ethnicity and CMV serostatus was compiled. A later genetic analysis used genome-wide SNP genotypes for 398 of the 666 donors, treating that subset as a discovery cohort. All discovery cohort repertoires had been generated on a single sequencing platform. HLA typing covered class I and class II loci at four-digit resolution. Typing coverage varied by locus: roughly 629-640 donors for A, B, C, DRB1 and DQB1; more than 500 for DQA1; approximately 610 for DPA1; some 470 for DPB1. A handful of DR-DQ haplotypes were handled as single units for association and clustering because linkage in the cohort was strong. Among roughly 400 genotyped donors of the cohort, an average of roughly 230,000 unique TCR beta nucleotide sequences was sequenced per donor, of which about 18% were non-productive. What the study reported, not specific to this receptor: According to a later analysis, TCR association rates differed among HLA loci, with DRB1 alleles showing the most associated TCRs and HLA-C alleles showing the fewest. When HLA alleles, especially DR and DQ, strongly co-occurred, TCR associations were difficult to assign to individual alleles. Cytomegalovirus status was reported to be diagnosed by the classifier with high specificity and sensitivity in both the original and validation cohorts. While some public TCRs were present in many individuals, most TCR sequences turned up only very rarely across donors. HLA typing was unavailable for some donors at each locus, so association tests used only the typed subset. In a later analysis, most CMV-associated TCR beta chains were found to appear HLA-restricted, with HLA associations seemingly driven largely by CMV exposure. Sequencing depth was assumed to be roughly uniform across donors in the presence/absence analyses, though that assumption may not hold. Approximately 16 rarely observed V segments, including chromosome 9 orphons, were excluded from the earlier analysis of about 500 of the donors because counts were too low. The authors suggested that the approach could potentially be extended to other disease states and immunological phenotypes. Some IMGT-functional V segments, including TRBV6-2 and TRBV6-3, could not be told apart with the 87-base-pair reads, so those segments were excluded. In the study, approximately 160 TCR beta chains were listed as associated with cytomegalovirus. According to a later analysis, parvovirus B19, influenza, CMV and Epstein-Barr virus appeared linked to several top co-occurrence clusters. Linkage disequilibrium might explain the correlated functional status among segregating V segments, but an unknown experimental factor could not be ruled out. A cluster of highly shared sequence variants was judged likely to represent a technical artifact of the sequencing pipeline. According to a later genetic analysis, donors in an Asian-associated ancestry cluster had fewer N-insertions in productive TCRs than the approximately 670-donor mean. A further reported finding was that TCR beta sequences accurately predicted the HLA-A and HLA-B alleles for most subjects in the first cohort. In a later analysis, some 18,000 TCR beta sequences were associated with specific HLA alleles at a false discovery rate of 0.05. In this cohort, only TCR beta chains were sequenced, and detectable features were limited by the absence of alpha or paired-chain data. CMV serostatus was the only immune exposure information available for the cohort. A few of the identified cytomegalovirus-associated TCR beta chains were confirmed in vitro to be specific for cytomegalovirus antigens. In an earlier analysis of approximately 600 of the donors, most TCR beta V segments were observed in productive rearrangements about 87% or about 30% of the time, broadly matching IMGT annotations. In a later analysis, HLA-associated TCR beta chains showed more clonal expansion and lower generation probabilities than non-associated chains that were equally common. In a later genetic analysis, a missense DCLRE1C variant was associated with V-gene and J-gene trimming of TCR beta chains, and the association was replicated in an independent cohort.

From cysteine to phenylalanine, the CDR3 is 15 amino acids long. Solely the CDR3 DNA is kept, with 45 bases framed from the first base. As encoded in the germline V gene, CDR1 is SQVTM while CDR2 is ANQGSEA. The trim is 5 bases for V and 4 bases for J, with a gap of 17 bases between the germline ends. The cohort comprised fewer than 750 healthy bone marrow donors. Cohort members were all nominally healthy when sampled, although unrecorded immune exposures were likely present. The donor tested CMV seropositive, placing the donor among the approximately 290 seropositive members of the cohort. A peripheral blood sample was collected from each donor, and TCR beta sequencing was performed on peripheral blood mononuclear cells. The Qiagen DNeasy Blood Extraction Kit was used to extract genomic DNA from the blood cell samples. The library was generated by the immunoSEQ multiplex PCR assay. For the multiplex PCR, a mixture combining 60 forward primers for TCR Vbeta segments and 13 reverse primers for TCR Jbeta segments was used. The CDR3 region of rearranged TCR beta genes was amplified from genomic DNA by a multiplex PCR assay. The Illumina HiSeq System was used to sequence the amplified TCR beta libraries as 87-base-pair reads. Turning to the authors' computational methods: A later analysis tallied about 77 million unique TCR beta chains across the approximately 670 repertoires, and about 12 million of those chains were shared by two or more donors. Raw reads were error-corrected and collapsed into unique sequences with a nearest-neighbor algorithm that merged closely related sequences to remove PCR and sequencing errors. Alignment of CDR3 sequences to IMGT reference sequences was used to assign V, D and J gene segments. Each retained sequence needed at least a six-nucleotide match to both a V gene segment and a J gene segment. Rearrangements were classified as productive when the CDR3 lacked stop codons and remained in frame with V and J, and all other rearrangements were classified as non-productive. Following IMGT convention, CDR3 was defined as the stretch from the second conserved V-encoded cysteine up to the conserved J-encoded phenylalanine. The earlier analysis of roughly 590 of the donors excluded any sequence lacking an unambiguous match to a single V gene segment. In an earlier analysis of approximately 500 of the donors, a V segment was called functional when productive rearrangements were above 56.7%, and segregating when the standard deviation between donors exceeded 5%. A statistical classification framework was built to diagnose cytomegalovirus status from the catalog of TCR beta chain sequences. A later analysis assigned V and J genes by comparing TCR nucleotide sequences with IMGT/GENE-DB human TR gene sequences. Using the TCRdist pipeline, a later analysis assigned CDR3 sequences along with most-parsimonious VDJ recombination scenarios. A later analysis defined each TCR beta chain by its CDR3 amino acid sequence plus V-gene family, and excluded reads lacking a unique V-gene family. A later analysis removed several hundred highly shared, low-generation-probability nucleotide sequences to deal with suspected cross-contamination and a sequencing artifact. In a later analysis, a clonal expansion index for each public chain was calculated from normalized within-repertoire ranks of inferred template counts. Generation probabilities in a later analysis came from a VDJ recombination model fitted to out-of-frame rearrangements, and those results were checked against IGoR. In a later analysis, TCR-TCR, TCR-HLA and TCR-CMV co-occurrence was scored with hypergeometric tests, and a repertoire-size bias correction was applied to TCR pairs. In a later analysis, false discovery rates were estimated by permuting HLA or CMV assignments 20 times. In a later analysis, co-occurring TCRs were grouped with DBSCAN, and TCRdist sequence similarity was added when clustering was performed within HLA-allele-positive subsets. Co-occurrence clustering excluded repertoires with fewer than 30,000 or more than 120,000 public chains, plus five with anomalous nucleotide sharing. The immuneACCESS repertoire file appears here via TCRdb, limited to in-frame rearrangements. These files lack a portion of the clones; in checked studies, under half of the deficit traces to unresolved V genes, and the cause of the others is not known. V and J calls plus clone size are reproduced from that table; the DNA served to infer D and trimming. Counted in this sample were 110,000 or so clones; around 77% of them appeared once. The leading ten clones occupy less than 6% of the sample.

With regard to this clone: What this receptor recognizes is not known. No quality values exist for individual bases; no much larger clone is one base distant.

The sequence derives from a woman between 25 and 40 years old in good health and CMV-seropositive. Sequences were obtained from PBMCs. The chain was built from TRBV29-1 and TRBJ1-4, with the D gene not confidently named. The nucleotide sequence is given as TGCAGCGTTAACCGAGGGTCCGGGGATAATGAAAAACTGTTTTTT. This yields the protein CSVNRGSGDNEKLFF.